Listed below are T cell receptor beta chains from one sample, sequenced in a study of blood T cell repertoires in COVID-19. Some clones are missing from TCRdb's copy, which holds only in-frame ones; the method was immunoSEQ multiplex PCR. This sample has about 160,000 clones; about 85% occur once, and the top ten carry 8.3%. Input material: peripheral blood. The receptors stem from a woman aged 60-75 years with COVID-19, enrolled during active disease. CDR3s include the opening cysteine and the closing phenylalanine or tryptophan. D genes are given only for firm matches. The size field is filled for only some rows; it gives once, few, many or a size class.

cdr3_aa	cdr3_nt	clone_size	v_call	d_call	j_call
CASNRGPGETQYF	TGTGCCAGTAACAGGGGGCCGGGGGAGACCCAGTACTTC	.	TRBV19	TRBD1	TRBJ2-5
CASSFSGSGHEQYF	TGTGCCAGCAGTTTTAGCGGGAGCGGCCACGAGCAGTACTTC	.	TRBV6-4	TRBD2	TRBJ2-7
CAWSRGGGTEAFF	TGTGCCTGGAGTAGGGGAGGGGGTACTGAAGCTTTCTTT	.	TRBV30	.	TRBJ1-1
CASSPLGGGTGELFF	TGTGCCAGCAGCCCCTTGGGGGGAGGCACCGGGGAGCTGTTTTTT	.	TRBV11-3	.	TRBJ2-2
CASTAPGGSYGYTF	TGCGCCAGCACCGCCCCCGGGGGAAGCTATGGCTACACCTTC	few	TRBV5-1	.	TRBJ1-2
CAISESRQQETQYF	TGTGCCATCAGTGAGTCGAGGCAGCAAGAGACCCAGTACTTC	.	TRBV10-3	.	TRBJ2-5
CASSYTGEGQPQHF	TGTGCCAGCAGTTACACGGGGGAGGGTCAGCCCCAGCATTTT	.	TRBV6-5	.	TRBJ1-5
CAFEGGVGSEAFF	TGTGCCTTCGAGGGCGGAGTAGGTTCTGAAGCTTTCTTT	.	TRBV30	.	TRBJ1-1
CASSYSLAEAFF	TGTGCCAGCAGTTACTCGTTGGCCGAAGCTTTCTTT	.	TRBV6-6	.	TRBJ1-1
CASSLSGSYNEQFF	TGTGCCAGCAGTTTATCGGGCAGTTACAATGAGCAGTTCTTC	.	TRBV27	.	TRBJ2-1
CASSLFAGGTDTQYF	TGTGCCAGCAGCTTGTTCGCAGGGGGCACAGATACGCAGTATTTT	.	TRBV5-6	.	TRBJ2-3
CASSQAGEIEQFF	TGTGCCAGCAGCCAAGCGGGAGAGATTGAGCAGTTCTTC	.	TRBV3-1/TRBV3-2	.	TRBJ2-1
CASSQQGPGNTIYF	TGTGCCAGCAGCCAACAGGGGCCTGGAAACACCATATATTTT	.	TRBV3-1/TRBV3-2	.	TRBJ1-3
CASSELGTGQNTGELFF	TGCGCCAGCAGTGAGTTAGGGACAGGACAGAACACCGGGGAGCTGTTTTTT	.	TRBV10-1	TRBD1	TRBJ2-2
CASRINRGQGPQHF	TGTGCCAGCAGAATCAACAGGGGTCAGGGGCCCCAGCATTTT	.	TRBV11-2	TRBD1	TRBJ1-5
CASSKGLAGSSYNEQFF	TGTGCCAGCAGCAAAGGACTAGCGGGTAGCTCCTACAATGAGCAGTTCTTC	.	TRBV9	TRBD2	TRBJ2-1
CASSVGRGAGEQYF	TGTGCCAGCAGCGTAGGGCGGGGAGCGGGGGAGCAGTACTTC	.	TRBV9	TRBD2	TRBJ2-7